This entry concerns a single T cell receptor (beta chain). V lost 2 bases to trimming and J lost 6 bases; unmatched junction nucleotides: 5. Germline lookup yields CDR1 SGHKS and CDR2 YYEKEE (reference sequence). This CDR3 has 14 residues. The data were taken from a study of blood T cell repertoires in COVID-19. Here immunoSEQ multiplex PCR was the method, and the copy in TCRdb shows in-frame clones only, minus some. The sample includes hundreds of thousands of clones, 85% of them seen just once. The material sequenced was PBMCs or T cells enriched from blood (not recorded which). The TCR originated in a woman between 25 and 40 years old who had been exposed to COVID-19. V is TRBV5-5 and J is TRBJ1-5, with 7 bases fitting TRBD1. The CDR3 sequence is CASSLRQGIQPQHF. CDR3 nucleotide sequence: TGTGCCAGCAGCTTAAGACAGGGTATTCAGCCCCAGCATTTT.